This TCR beta chain was sequenced in a study of blood T cell repertoires in COVID-19. Across the study: Sites in the United States, Italy and Spain provided acute and convalescent COVID-19 samples. PBMCs, B-cell-depleted T cells, or T cells were the source of the cDNA or gDNA that made up the material.

The CDR3 loop spans 16 amino acids. Germline V lookup: CDR1 MNHEY, CDR2 SMNVEV (reference sequence). J was trimmed by 1 base and V by 5 bases; bases with no gene match: 8. The authors' processing: Estimated nucleated cell counts came from reference gene primer amplification. The table came from immunoSEQ multiplex PCR; TCRdb's copy has only in-frame clones and leaves some out. The DNA was the basis for D and trimming; V, J and clone size are from that table. This sample has roughly 93,000 clones, with around 86% found just once. The receptor was isolated from a human donor in a cohort sampled during active COVID-19. The V and J genes are TRBV27 and TRBJ2-1; 7 nucleotides align to TRBD2. Material: peripheral blood. The DNA of the CDR3 is TGTGCCAGCAGTCCCCCGGGACTATGGTCCTACAATGAGCAGTTCTTC. This translates into CASSPPGLWSYNEQFF.